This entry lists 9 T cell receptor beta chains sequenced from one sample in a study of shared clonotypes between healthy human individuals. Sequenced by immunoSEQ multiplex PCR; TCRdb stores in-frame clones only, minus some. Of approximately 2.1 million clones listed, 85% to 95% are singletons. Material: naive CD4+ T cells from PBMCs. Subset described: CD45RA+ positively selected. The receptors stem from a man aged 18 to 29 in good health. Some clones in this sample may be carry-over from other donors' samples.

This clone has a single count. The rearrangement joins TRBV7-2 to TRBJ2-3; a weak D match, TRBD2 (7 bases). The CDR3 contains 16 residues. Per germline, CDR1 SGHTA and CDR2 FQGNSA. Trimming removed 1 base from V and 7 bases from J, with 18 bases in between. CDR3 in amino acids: CASSLVPGEGVYTQYF. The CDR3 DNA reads TGTGCCAGCAGCTTAGTACCAGGGGAGGGTGTCTATACGCAGTATTTT.

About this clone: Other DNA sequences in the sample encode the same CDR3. The CDR3 DNA reads as TGTGCCAGCAGCTTAACAGGGACCTATGGCTACACCTTC. This translates into CASSLTGTYGYTF. The chain links TRBV7-2 to TRBJ1-2; D perhaps matches TRBD1 (6 bases). The germline V gene has CDR1 SGHTA and CDR2 FQGNSA. V shed 2 bases and J shed 4 bases, with 8 bases lying between them. The CDR3 consists of 13 residues.

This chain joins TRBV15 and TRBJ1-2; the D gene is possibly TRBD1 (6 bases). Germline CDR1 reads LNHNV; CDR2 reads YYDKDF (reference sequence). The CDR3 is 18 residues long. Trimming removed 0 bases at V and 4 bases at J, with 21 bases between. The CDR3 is CATSREFRGAGRGYGYTF. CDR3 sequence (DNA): TGTGCCACCAGCAGAGAATTTCGGGGGGCAGGACGGGGCTATGGCTACACCTTC.

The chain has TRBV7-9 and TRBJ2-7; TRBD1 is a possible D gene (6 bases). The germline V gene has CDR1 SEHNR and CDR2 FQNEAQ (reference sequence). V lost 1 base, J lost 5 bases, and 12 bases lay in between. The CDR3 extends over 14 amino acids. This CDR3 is CASSLVQGKDEQYF. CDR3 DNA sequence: TGTGCCAGCAGCTTAGTCCAGGGGAAAGACGAGCAGTACTTC.

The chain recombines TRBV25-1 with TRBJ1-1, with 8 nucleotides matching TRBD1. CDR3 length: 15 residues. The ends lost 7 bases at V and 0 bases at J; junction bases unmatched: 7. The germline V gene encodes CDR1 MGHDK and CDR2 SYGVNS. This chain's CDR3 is CASKATGGLNTEAFF. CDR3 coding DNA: TGTGCCAGCAAAGCAACAGGGGGGTTGAACACTGAAGCTTTCTTT.

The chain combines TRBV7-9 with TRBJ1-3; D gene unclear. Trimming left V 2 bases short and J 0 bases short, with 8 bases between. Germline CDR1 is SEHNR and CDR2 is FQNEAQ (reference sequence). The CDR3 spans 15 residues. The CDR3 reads CASSLLLSSGNTIYF. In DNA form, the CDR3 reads TGTGCCAGCAGCTTATTGCTTAGCTCTGGAAACACCATATATTTT.

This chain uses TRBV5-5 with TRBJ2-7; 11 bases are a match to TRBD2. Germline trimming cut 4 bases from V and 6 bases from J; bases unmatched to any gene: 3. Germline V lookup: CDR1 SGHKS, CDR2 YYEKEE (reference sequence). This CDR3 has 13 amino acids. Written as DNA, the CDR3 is TGTGCCAGCAGCGCCGGGACTAGCGGCGAGCAGTACTTC. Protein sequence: CASSAGTSGEQYF.

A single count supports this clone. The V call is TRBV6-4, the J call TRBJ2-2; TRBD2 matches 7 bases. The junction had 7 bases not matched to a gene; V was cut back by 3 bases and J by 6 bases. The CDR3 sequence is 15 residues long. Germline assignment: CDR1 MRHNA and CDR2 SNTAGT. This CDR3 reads CASSELGGSSGELFF. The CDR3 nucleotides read TGTGCCAGCAGTGAATTAGGCGGGAGTTCCGGGGAGCTGTTTTTT.

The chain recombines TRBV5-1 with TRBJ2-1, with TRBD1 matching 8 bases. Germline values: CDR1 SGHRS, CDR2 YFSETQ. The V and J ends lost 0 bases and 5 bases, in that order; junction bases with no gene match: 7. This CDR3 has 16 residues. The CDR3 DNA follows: TGCGCCAGCAGCTTGGTGGCTTCCAGGGGGCACAATGAGCAGTTCTTC. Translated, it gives CASSLVASRGHNEQFF.